This T cell receptor (beta chain) was recovered during a study of blood T cell repertoires in COVID-19. The germline V gene encodes CDR1 SGHRS and CDR2 YFSETQ. V dropped 4 bases and J dropped 3 bases, with 11 bases sitting between them. The CDR3 runs 14 residues. Two consecutive negative NP/OP PCR tests, clearance, or resolved symptoms defined Cohort 3 recovery. Per the authors' pipeline: Using reference gene primer amplification, nucleated cell counts were estimated. Using immunoSEQ multiplex PCR, the repertoire was profiled, and TCRdb retains in-frame clones only, with some absent. The V and J calls and clone size come from that table; D and trimming were worked out from the DNA. This table has about 330,000 clones, approximately 92% appearing once.

Material for sequencing was PBMCs or T cells enriched from blood (not recorded which). This TCR derives from a woman in her thirties who had recovered from COVID-19. V usage is TRBV5-1 and J usage is TRBJ2-4, with D hard to call. The CDR3: CASSPRSGKNIQYF. CDR3 DNA: TGCGCCAGCAGCCCGCGGTCGGGCAAAAACATTCAGTACTTC.